This T cell receptor beta chain comes out of a study of graft-versus-host responses after intestinal transplantation. Across the whole study: Each of the recipients got a multivisceral, liver-intestinal, or isolated intestinal transplant. Anti-thymocyte globulin induction was given to all recipients, followed by tacrolimus and steroids for approximately three years. Study-wide results and caveats: Early post-transplant HvG declines were associated with peak circulating GvH clone levels. Present in recipient marrow, GvH clones included some that appeared first in ileum or blood.

V shed 0 bases and J shed 0 bases, with 9 bases lying between them. The CDR3 runs 16 residues. Germline lookup yields CDR1 SGHTS and CDR2 YDEGEE. A note on this clone: Its antigen is undetermined.

The table came from immunoSEQ multiplex PCR; TCRdb's copy has only in-frame clones and leaves some out. Of roughly 97,000 clones listed, around 92% were seen once; the top ten hold 0.15% to 0.2%. The sequence came from a human donor who was the organ donor for an intestinal transplant. This material consisted of unstimulated CD4+ T cells sorted from spleen or lymph node cells, taken before transplant. V usage is TRBV5-8 and J usage is TRBJ1-4, with D uncertain. The CDR3 region is CASSLGIGATNEKLFF. The CDR3 coding sequence is TGTGCCAGCAGCTTGGGGATCGGGGCAACTAATGAAAAACTGTTTTTT.